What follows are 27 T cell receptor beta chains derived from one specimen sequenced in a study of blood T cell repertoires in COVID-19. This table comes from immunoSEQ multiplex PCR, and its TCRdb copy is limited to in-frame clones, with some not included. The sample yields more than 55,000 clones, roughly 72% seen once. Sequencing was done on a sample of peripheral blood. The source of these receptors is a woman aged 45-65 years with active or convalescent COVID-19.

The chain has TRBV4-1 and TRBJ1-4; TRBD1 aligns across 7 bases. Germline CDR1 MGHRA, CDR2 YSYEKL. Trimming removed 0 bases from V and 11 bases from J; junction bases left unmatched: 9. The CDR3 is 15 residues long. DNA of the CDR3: TGCGCCAGCAGCCAAGATCCCCGGACAGGTTTCAAACTGTTTTTT. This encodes CASSQDPRTGFKLFF.

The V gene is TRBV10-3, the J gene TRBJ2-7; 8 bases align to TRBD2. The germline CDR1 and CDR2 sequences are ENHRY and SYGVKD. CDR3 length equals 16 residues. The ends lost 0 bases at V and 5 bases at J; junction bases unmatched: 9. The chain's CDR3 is CAISESGGLAKDEQYF. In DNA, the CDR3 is TGTGCCATCAGTGAGTCAGGCGGACTAGCTAAAGACGAGCAGTACTTC.

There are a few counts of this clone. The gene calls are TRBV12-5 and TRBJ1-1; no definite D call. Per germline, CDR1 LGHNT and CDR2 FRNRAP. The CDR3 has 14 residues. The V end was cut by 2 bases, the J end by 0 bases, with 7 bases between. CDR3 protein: CASGLSFLNTEAFF. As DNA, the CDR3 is TGTGCTAGTGGTTTGTCCTTCCTGAACACTGAAGCTTTCTTT.

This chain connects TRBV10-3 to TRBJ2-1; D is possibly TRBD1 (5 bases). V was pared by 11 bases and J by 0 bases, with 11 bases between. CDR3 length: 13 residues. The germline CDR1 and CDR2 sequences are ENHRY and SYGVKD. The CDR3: CALPGLSYNEQFF. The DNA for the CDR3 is TGTGCCCTCCCAGGGCTCTCCTACAATGAGCAGTTCTTC.

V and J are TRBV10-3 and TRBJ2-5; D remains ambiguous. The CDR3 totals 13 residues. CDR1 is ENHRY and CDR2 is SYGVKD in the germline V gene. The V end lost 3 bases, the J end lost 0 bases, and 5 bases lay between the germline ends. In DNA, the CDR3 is TGTGCCATCAGTGAAACAAACCAAGAGACCCAGTACTTC. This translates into CAISETNQETQYF.

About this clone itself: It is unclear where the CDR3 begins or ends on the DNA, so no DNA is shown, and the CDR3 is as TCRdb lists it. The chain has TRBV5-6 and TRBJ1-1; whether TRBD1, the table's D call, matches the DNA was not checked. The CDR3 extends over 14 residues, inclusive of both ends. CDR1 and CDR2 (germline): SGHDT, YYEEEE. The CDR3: CASSFLAVNTEAFF.

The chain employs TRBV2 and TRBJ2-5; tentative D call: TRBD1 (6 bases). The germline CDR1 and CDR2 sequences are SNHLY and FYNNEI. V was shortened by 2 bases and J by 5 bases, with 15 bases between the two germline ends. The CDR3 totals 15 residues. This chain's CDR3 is CASSERGTRGETQYF. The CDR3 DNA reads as TGTGCCAGCAGTGAAAGAGGGACAAGGGGGGAGACCCAGTACTTC.

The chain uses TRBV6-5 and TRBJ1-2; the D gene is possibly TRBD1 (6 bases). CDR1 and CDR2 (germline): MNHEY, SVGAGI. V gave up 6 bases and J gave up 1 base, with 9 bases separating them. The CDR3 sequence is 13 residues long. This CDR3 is CASRRTDNYGYTF. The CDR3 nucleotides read TGTGCCAGCAGGCGGACAGATAACTATGGCTACACCTTC.

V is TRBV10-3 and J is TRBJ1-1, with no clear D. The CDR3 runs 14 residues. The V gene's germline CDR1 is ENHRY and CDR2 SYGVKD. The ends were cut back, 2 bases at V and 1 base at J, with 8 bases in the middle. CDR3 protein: CAISEAPGNTEAFF. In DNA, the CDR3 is TGTGCCATCAGTGAGGCACCAGGGAACACTGAAGCTTTCTTT.

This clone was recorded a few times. CDR3 residues: CASSRPQGNRATGELFF. The CDR3 bases are TGTGCCAGCAGTCGCCCTCAGGGTAATCGGGCCACCGGGGAGCTGTTTTTT. This chain connects TRBV27 to TRBJ2-2; tentatively, D is TRBD1 (5 bases). Germline loops: CDR1 MNHEY, CDR2 SMNVEV (reference sequence). The germline V and J ends were trimmed by 5 bases and 4 bases, with 20 bases remaining between them. This CDR3 is built from 17 residues.

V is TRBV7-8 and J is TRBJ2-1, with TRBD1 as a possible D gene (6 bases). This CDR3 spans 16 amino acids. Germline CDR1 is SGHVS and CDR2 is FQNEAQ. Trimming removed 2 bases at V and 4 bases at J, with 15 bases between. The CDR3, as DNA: TGTGCCAGCAGCTTAAACAGGGTTTTGAAATACAATGAGCAGTTCTTC. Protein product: CASSLNRVLKYNEQFF.

The CDR3 sequence: CASSPTGLSGNTIYF. The CDR3 coding sequence is TGTGCCAGCAGTCCGACAGGGCTCTCTGGAAACACCATATATTTT. J is TRBJ1-3 and V is TRBV6-5; 7 positions match TRBD1. Losses at the gene ends were 5 bases for V and 0 bases for J; bases not matched to a gene: 4. Per germline, CDR1 MNHEY and CDR2 SVGAGI. The CDR3 extends over 15 amino acids.

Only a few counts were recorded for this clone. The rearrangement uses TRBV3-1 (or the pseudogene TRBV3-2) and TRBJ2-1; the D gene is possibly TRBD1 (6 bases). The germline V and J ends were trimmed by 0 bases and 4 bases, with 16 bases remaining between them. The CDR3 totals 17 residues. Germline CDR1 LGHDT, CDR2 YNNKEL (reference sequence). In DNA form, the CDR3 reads TGTGCCAGCAGCCAAGACCCGACAGGAAACGGGTACAATGAGCAGTTCTTC. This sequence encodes CASSQDPTGNGYNEQFF.

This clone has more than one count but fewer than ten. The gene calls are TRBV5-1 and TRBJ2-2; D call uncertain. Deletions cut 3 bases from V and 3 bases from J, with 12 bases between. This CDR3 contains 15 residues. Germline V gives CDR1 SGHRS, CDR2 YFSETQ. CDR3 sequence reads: CASSSEAHYTGELFF. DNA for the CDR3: TGCGCCAGCAGCTCCGAGGCCCATTACACCGGGGAGCTGTTTTTT.

CDR3 in amino acids: CASSLAGTGPDSYEQYF. CDR3 bases: TGTGCCAGCAGCTTGGCCGGGACAGGGCCCGACTCCTACGAGCAGTACTTC. The rearrangement uses TRBV5-4 and TRBJ2-7, with TRBD1 identical over 9 bases. The CDR3 totals 17 residues. The germline gives CDR1 SGHNT, CDR2 YYREEE (reference sequence). The ends lost 0 bases at V and 0 bases at J; junction bases unmatched: 7. The full variable domain, in which reference TRBV5-4 and TRBJ2-7 provide the parts outside the CDR3, is ETGVTQSPTHLIKTRGQQVTLRCSSQSGHNTVSWYQQALGQGPQFIFQYYREEENGRGNFPPRFSGLQFPNYSSELNVNALELDDSALYLCASSLAGTGPDSYEQYFGPGTRLTVT.

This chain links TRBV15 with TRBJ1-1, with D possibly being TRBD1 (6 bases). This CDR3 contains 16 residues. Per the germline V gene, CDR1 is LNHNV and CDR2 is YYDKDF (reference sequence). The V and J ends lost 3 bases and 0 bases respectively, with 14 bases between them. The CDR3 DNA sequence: TGTGCCACCAGCAGGGACAGAGTTAAAATGAACACTGAAGCTTTCTTT. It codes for CATSRDRVKMNTEAFF.

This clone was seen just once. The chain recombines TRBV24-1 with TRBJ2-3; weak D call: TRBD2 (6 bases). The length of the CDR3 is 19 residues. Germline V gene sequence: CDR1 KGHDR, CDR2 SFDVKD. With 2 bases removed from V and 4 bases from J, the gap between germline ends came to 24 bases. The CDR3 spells CATSDSVSELYGGADTQYF. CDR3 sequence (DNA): TGTGCCACCAGTGATTCGGTTTCTGAGCTCTACGGAGGGGCAGATACGCAGTATTTT.

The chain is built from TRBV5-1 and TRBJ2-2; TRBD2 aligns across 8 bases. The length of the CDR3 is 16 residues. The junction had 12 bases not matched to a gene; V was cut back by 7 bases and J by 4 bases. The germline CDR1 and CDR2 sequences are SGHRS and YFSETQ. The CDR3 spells CASRPRTSGGTGELFF. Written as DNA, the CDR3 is TGCGCCAGCCGGCCCCGAACTAGCGGAGGCACCGGGGAGCTGTTTTTT.

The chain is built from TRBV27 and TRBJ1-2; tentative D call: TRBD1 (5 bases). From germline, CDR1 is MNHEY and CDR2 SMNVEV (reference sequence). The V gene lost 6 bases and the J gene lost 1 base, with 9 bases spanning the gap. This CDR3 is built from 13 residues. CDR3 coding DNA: TGTGCCAGCAGGGAAGACAGTAACTATGGCTACACCTTC. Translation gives CASREDSNYGYTF.

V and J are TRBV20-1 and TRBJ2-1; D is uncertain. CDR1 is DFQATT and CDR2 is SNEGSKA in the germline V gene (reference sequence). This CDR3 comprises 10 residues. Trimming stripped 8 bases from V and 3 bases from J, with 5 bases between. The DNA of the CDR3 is TGCAGTTCCGGCTACAATGAGCAGTTCTTC. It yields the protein CSSGYNEQFF.

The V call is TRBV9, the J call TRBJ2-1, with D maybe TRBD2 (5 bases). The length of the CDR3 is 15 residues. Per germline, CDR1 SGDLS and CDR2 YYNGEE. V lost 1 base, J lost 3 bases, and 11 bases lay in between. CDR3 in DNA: TGTGCCAGCAGCGTAATCGGGGAGAACTACAATGAGCAGTTCTTC. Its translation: CASSVIGENYNEQFF.

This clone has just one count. DNA for the CDR3: TGTGCCAGCAGCCAAGGTCGACTAGCGGGAGGGGGCACAGATACGCAGTATTTT. Protein sequence: CASSQGRLAGGGTDTQYF. The chain carries TRBV4-2 and TRBJ2-3; 14 bases align to TRBD2. Germline-derived CDR1 and CDR2 are LGHNA and YNFKEQ. This CDR3 region has 18 residues. Trimming took 1 base from V and 1 from J; bases not matched to a gene: 4.

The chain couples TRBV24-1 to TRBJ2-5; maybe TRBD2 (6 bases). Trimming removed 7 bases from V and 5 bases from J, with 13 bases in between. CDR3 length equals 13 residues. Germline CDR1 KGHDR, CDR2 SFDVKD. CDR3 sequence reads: CATSSQAGETQYF. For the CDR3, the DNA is TGTGCCACCAGCAGTCAGGCGGGGGAGACCCAGTACTTC.

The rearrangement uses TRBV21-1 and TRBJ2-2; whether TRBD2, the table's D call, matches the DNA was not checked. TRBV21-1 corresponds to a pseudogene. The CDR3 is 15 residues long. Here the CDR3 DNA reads TGTGCCAGCATACTCGGACTAGCGGACACCGGGGAGCTGTTTTTT. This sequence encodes CASILGLADTGELFF.

The CDR3 sequence is CASSLGTTNYGYTF. The CDR3 bases are TGTGCCAGCAGCTTAGGGACAACTAACTATGGCTACACCTTC. The V and J genes are TRBV11-2 and TRBJ1-2; D is possibly TRBD1 (5 bases). This CDR3 spans 14 amino acids. Trimming cost V 1 base and J 0 bases, with 6 bases left between them. CDR1 is SGHAT and CDR2 is FQNNGV in the germline V gene.

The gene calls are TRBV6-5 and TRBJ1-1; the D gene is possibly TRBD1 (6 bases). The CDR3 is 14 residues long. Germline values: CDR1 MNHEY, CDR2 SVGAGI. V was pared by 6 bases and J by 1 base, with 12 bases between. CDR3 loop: CASSLLTGNTEAFF. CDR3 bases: TGTGCCAGCAGCCTCCTGACAGGGAACACTGAAGCTTTCTTT.

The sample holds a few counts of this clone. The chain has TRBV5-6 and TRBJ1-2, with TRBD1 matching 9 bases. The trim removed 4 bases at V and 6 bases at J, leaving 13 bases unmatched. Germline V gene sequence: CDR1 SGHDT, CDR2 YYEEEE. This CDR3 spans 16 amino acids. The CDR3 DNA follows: TGTGCCAGCAGCGCATCTTTGGGGACAGGGTATAATGGCTACACCTTC. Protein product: CASSASLGTGYNGYTF.